The 2 T cell receptor beta chains reported below all come from one sample, sequenced in a study of OX40 agonist ivuxolimab in advanced cancers. The protocol was immunoSEQ multiplex PCR, while the TCRdb copy is restricted to in-frame clones and leaves out a portion. The sample holds fewer than 25,000 clones, roughly four fifths seen once. The sequencing used CD4+ or CD8+ T cells sorted from blood, collected in a trial of the OX40 agonist ivuxolimab. These receptors originate from an adult with an advanced solid tumor such as melanoma, head and neck, liver or kidney cancer.

This sequence joins TRBV19 and TRBJ2-1; TRBD1 matches at 8 bases. The CDR3 is 14 amino acids. The V gene's germline CDR1 is LNHDA and CDR2 SQIVND (reference sequence). J gave up 8 bases and V 5 bases, and 8 bases lay outside the gene matches. The CDR3 loop reads CASSRSGGNDEQFF. CDR3 DNA: TGTGCCAGTAGTCGGTCAGGGGGCAACGATGAGCAGTTCTTC.

V usage is TRBV9 and J usage is TRBJ1-6; D is perhaps TRBD1 (5 bases). V was cut by 7 bases and J by 0 bases, with 8 bases left in between. The CDR3 length is 14 residues. The germline CDR1 and CDR2 sequences are SGDLS and YYNGEE. CDR3 DNA: TGTGCCAGCGGGACGGGCTCCTATAATTCACCCCTCCACTTT. Translated, it gives CASGTGSYNSPLHF.